What follows is one T cell receptor (beta chain) and its context. The data belong to a study of blood T cell repertoires in COVID-19. Original methodology: The authors estimated nucleated cell counts from reference gene primer amplification. Only in-frame clones appear in the TCRdb table, and some are missing; sequencing was by immunoSEQ multiplex PCR. D and trimming come from the DNA, and the V and J calls and clone size come from that table. The data show roughly 120,000 clones, approximately 87% seen once. This clonotype originated in a man aged 65 to 85 who had recovered from COVID-19. The specimen sequenced was peripheral blood.

DNA for the CDR3: TGCGCCAGCAGCTTGCTTTCTACAGCTGGAGCGGGAGGTCCCTACGAGCAGTACTTC. This sequence encodes CASSLLSTAGAGGPYEQYF. The rearrangement joins TRBV5-1 to TRBJ2-7; 9 positions agree with TRBD2. V lost 1 base and J lost 2; bases outside the gene matches: 16. Germline lookup yields CDR1 SGHRS and CDR2 YFSETQ. The CDR3 extends over 19 amino acids.